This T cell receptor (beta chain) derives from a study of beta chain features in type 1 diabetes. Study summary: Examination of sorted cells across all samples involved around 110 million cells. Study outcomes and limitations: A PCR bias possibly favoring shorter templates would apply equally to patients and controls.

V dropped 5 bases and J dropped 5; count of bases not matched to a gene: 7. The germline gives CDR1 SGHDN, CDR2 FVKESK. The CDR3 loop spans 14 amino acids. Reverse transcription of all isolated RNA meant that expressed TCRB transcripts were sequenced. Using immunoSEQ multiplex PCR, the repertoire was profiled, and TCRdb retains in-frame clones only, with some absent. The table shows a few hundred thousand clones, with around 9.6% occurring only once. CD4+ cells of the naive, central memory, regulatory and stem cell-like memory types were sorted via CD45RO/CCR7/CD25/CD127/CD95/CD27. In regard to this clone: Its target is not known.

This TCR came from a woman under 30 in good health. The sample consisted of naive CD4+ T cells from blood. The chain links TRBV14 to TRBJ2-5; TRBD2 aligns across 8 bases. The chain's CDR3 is CASSYGGVEETQYF. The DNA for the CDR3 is TGTGCCAGCAGCTACGGGGGGGTCGAGGAGACCCAGTACTTC.